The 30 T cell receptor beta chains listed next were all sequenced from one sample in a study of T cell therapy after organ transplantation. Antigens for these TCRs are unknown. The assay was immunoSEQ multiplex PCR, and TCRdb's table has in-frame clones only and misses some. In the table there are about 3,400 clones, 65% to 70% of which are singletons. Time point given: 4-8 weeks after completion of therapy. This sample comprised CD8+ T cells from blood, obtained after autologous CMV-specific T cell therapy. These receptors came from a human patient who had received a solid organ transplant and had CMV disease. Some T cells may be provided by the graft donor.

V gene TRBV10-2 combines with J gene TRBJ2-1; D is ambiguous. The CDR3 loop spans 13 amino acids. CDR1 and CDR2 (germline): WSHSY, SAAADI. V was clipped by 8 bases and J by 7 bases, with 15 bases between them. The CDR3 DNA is TGCGCCAGCGATGTGGGAAAAGGGAATGAGCAGTTCTTC. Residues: CASDVGKGNEQFF.

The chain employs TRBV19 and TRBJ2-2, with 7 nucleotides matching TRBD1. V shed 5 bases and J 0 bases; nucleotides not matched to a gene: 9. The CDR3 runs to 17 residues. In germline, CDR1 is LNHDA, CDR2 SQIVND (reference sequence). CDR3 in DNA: TGTGCCAGTAGTTTCCGACCGGGACAGACGAACACCGGGGAGCTGTTTTTT. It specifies CASSFRPGQTNTGELFF.

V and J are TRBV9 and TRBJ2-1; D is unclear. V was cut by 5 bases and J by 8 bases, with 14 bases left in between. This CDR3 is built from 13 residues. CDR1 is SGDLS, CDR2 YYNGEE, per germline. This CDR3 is CASSPPPPDEQFF. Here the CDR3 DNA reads TGTGCCAGCAGTCCACCTCCGCCGGATGAGCAGTTCTTC. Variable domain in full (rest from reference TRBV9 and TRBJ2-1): DSGVTQTPKHLITATGQRVTLRCSPRSGDLSVYWYQQSLDQGLQFLIQYYNGEERAKGNILERFSAQQFPDLHSELNLSSLELGDSALYFCASSPPPPDEQFFGPGTRLTVL.

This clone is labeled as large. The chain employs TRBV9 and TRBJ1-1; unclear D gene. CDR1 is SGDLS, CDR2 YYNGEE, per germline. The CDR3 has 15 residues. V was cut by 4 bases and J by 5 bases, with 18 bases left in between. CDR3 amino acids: CASSPPVASGTEAFF. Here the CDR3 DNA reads TGTGCCAGCAGCCCCCCAGTGGCTTCTGGGACTGAAGCTTTCTTT.

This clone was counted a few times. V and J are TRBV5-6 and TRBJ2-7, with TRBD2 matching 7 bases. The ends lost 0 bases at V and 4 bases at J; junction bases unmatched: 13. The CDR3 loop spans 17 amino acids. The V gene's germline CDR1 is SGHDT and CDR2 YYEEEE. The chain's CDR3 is CASSLGPRLAANYEQYV. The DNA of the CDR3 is TGTGCCAGCAGCTTGGGTCCTCGACTAGCAGCCAATTACGAGCAGTACGTC.

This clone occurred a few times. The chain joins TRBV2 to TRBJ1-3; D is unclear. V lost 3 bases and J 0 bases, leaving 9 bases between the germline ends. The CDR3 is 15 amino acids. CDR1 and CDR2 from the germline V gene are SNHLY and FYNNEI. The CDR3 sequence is CASSDPPRSGNTIYF. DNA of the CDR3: TGTGCCAGCAGTGACCCGCCCCGCTCTGGAAACACCATATATTTT.

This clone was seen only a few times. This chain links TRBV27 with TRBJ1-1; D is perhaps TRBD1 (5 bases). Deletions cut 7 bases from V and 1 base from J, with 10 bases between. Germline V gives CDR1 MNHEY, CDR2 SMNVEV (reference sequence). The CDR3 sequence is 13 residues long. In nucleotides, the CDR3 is TGTGCCAGCAAGGCAGGGACGAACACTGAAGCTTTCTTT. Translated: CASKAGTNTEAFF.

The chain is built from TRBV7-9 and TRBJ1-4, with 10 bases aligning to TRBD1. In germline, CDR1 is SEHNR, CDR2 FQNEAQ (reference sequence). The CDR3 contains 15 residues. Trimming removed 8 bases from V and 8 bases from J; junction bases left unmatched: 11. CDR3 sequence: CASGDRGKDWEKLFF. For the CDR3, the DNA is TGTGCCAGCGGGGACAGGGGAAAGGATTGGGAAAAACTGTTTTTT. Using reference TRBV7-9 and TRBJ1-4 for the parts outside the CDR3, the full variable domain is DTGVSQNPRHKITKRGQNVTFRCDPISEHNRLYWYRQTLGQGPEFLTYFQNEAQLEKSRLLSDRFSAERPKGSFSTLEIQRTEQGDSAMYLCASGDRGKDWEKLFFGSGTQLSVL.

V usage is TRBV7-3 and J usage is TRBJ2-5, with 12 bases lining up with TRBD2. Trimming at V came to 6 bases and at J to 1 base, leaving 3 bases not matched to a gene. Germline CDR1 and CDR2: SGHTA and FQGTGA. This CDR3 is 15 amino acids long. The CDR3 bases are TGTGCCAGCAGTCTAGCGGGAGGGGCCCAAGAGACCCAGTACTTC. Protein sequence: CASSLAGGAQETQYF. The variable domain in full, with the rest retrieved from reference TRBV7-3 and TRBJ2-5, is GAGVSQTPSNKVTEKGKYVELRCDPISGHTALYWYRQSLGQGPEFLIYFQGTGAADDSGLPNDRFFAVRPEGSVSTLKIQRTERGDSAVYLCASSLAGGAQETQYFGPGTRLLVL.

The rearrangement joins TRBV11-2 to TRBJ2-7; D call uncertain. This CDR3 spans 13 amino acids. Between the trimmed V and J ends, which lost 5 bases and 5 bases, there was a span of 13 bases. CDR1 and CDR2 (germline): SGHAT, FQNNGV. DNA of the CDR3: TGTGCCAGCAGCCCCTCACTGGGTCACGAGCAGTACTTC. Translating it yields CASSPSLGHEQYF.

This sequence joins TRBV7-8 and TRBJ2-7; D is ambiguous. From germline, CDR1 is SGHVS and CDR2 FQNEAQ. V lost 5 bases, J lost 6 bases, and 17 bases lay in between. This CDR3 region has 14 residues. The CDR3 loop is CASSPTTVLGEQYV. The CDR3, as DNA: TGTGCCAGCAGCCCCACTACGGTATTGGGCGAGCAGTACGTC.

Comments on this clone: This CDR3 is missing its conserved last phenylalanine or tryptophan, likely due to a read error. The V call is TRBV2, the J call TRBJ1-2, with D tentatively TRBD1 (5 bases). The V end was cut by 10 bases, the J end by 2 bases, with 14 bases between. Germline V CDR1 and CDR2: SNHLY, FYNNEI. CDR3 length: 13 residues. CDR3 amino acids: CAIPSAGNYGYTV. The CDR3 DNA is TGTGCCATCCCCTCGGCAGGGAACTATGGCTACACCGTC.

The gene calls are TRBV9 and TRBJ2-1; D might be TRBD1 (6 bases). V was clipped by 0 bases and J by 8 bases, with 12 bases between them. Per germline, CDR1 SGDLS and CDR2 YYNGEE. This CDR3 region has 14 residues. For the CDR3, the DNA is TGTGCCAGCAGCGTAGGTGGGGGCGCGGATGAGCAGTTCTTC. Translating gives CASSVGGGADEQFF.

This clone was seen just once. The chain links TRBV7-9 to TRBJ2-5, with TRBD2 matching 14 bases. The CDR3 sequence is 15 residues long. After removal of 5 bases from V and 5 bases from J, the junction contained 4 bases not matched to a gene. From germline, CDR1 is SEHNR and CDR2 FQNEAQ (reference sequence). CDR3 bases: TGTGCCAGCAGCCGACTAGCGGGAGGGCATGAGACCCAGTACTTC. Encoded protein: CASSRLAGGHETQYF.

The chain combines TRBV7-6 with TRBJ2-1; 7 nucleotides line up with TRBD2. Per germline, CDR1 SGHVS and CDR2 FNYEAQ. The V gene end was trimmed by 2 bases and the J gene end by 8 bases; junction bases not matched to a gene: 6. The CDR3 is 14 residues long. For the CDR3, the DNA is TGTGCCAGCAGCTTACGACTAGCTAGCGATGAGCAGTTCTTC. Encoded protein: CASSLRLASDEQFF. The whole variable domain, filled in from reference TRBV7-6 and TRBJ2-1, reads GAGVSQSPRYKVTKRGQDVALRCDPISGHVSLYWYRQALGQGPEFLTYFNYEAQQDKSGLPNDRFSAERPEGSISTLTIQRTEQRDSAMYRCASSLRLASDEQFFGPGTRLTVL.

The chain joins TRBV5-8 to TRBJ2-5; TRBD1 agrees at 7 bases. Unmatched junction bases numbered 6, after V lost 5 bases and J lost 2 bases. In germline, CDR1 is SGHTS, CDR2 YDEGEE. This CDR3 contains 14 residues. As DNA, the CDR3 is TGTGCCAGCAGTTCGACAGGGCCACAAGAGACCCAGTACTTC. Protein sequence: CASSSTGPQETQYF.

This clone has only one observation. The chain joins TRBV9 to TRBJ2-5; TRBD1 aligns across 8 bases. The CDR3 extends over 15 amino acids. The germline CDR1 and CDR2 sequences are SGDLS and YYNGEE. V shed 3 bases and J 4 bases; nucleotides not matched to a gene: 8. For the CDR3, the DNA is TGTGCCAGCAGCGCGTATAACGACAGGGGAGAGACCCAGTACTTC. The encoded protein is CASSAYNDRGETQYF.

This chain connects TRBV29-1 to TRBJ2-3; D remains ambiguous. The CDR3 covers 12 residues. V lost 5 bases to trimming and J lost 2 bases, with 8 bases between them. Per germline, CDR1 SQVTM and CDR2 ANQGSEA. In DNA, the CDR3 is TGCAGCGTTCGGCCCGTCACAGATACGCAGTATTTT. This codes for CSVRPVTDTQYF.

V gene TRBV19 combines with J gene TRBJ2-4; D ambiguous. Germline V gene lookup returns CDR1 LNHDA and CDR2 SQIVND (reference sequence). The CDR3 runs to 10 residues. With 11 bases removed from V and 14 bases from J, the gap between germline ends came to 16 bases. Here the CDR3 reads CAAGRAVKYF. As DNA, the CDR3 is TGTGCCGCCGGGCGTGCCGTGAAGTACTTC. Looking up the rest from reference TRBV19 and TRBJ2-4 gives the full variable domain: DGGITQSPKYLFRKEGQNVTLSCEQNLNHDAMYWYRQDPGQGLRLIYYSQIVNDFQKGDIAEGYSVSREKKESFPLTVTSAQKNPTAFYLCAAGRAVKYFGAGTRLSVL.

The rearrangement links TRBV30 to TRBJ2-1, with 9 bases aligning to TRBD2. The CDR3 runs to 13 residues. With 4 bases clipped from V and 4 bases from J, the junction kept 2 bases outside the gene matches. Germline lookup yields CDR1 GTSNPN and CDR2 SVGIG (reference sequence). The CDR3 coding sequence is TGTGCCTGGACAACTAGCGGGTACAATGAGCAGTTCTTC. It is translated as CAWTTSGYNEQFF.

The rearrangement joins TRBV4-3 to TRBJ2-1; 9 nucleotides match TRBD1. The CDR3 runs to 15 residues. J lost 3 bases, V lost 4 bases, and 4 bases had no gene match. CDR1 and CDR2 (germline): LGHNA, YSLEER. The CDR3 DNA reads TGCGCCAGCAGCCCCGGGACAGGGATCTACAATGAGCAGTTCTTC. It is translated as CASSPGTGIYNEQFF.

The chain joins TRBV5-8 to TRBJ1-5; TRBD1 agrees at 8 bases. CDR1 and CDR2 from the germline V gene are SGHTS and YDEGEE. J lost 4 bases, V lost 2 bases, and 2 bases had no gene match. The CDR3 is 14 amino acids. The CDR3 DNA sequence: TGTGCCAGCAGCTTTAGGACAGGGAATCAGCCCCAGCATTTT. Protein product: CASSFRTGNQPQHF.

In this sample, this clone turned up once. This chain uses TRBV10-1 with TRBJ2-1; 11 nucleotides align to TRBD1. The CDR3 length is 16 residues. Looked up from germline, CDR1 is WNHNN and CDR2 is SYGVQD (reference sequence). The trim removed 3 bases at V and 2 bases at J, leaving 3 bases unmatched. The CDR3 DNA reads TGCGCCAGCAGTGACGGACAGGGGGCCCCCTACAATGAGCAGTTCTTC. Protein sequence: CASSDGQGAPYNEQFF.

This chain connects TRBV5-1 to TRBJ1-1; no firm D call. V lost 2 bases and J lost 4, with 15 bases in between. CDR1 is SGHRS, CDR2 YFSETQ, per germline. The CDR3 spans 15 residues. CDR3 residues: CASSFKGPGGTEAFF. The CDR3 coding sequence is TGCGCCAGCAGCTTCAAGGGCCCCGGAGGCACTGAAGCTTTCTTT.

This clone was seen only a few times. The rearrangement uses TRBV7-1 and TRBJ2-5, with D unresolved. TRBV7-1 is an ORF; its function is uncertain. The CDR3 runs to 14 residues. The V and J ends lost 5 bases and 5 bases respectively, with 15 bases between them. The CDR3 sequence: CASSPMTRVETQYF. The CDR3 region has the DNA TGTGCCAGCAGCCCCATGACACGGGTCGAGACCCAGTACTTC.

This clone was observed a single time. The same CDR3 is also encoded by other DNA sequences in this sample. The CDR3 spells CASSVSSGRPGELFF. In nucleotides, the CDR3 is TGTGCCAGCAGTGTTAGTAGCGGGAGACCCGGGGAGCTGTTTTTT. V and J are TRBV6-1 and TRBJ2-2; the match to TRBD2 covers 9 bases. The J segment lost 6 bases and the V segment lost 4 bases, leaving 6 bases of the junction unmatched. The CDR3 is 15 residues long. Germline-derived CDR1 and CDR2 are MNHNS and SASEGT.

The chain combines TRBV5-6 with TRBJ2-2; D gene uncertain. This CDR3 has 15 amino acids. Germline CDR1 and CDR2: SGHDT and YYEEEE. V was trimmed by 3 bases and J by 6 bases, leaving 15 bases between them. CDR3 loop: CASSSRGPSAGELFF. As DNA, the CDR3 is TGTGCCAGCAGCTCCCGCGGCCCCTCGGCCGGGGAGCTGTTTTTT. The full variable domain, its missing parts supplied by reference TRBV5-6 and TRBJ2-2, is DAGVTQSPTHLIKTRGQQVTLRCSPKSGHDTVSWYQQALGQGPQFIFQYYEEEERQRGNFPDRFSGHQFPNYSSELNVNALLLGDSALYLCASSSRGPSAGELFFGEGSRLTVL.

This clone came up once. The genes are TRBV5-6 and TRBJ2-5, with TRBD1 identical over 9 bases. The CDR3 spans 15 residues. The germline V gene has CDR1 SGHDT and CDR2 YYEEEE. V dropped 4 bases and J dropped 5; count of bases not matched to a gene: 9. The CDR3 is CASSILGTGRETQYF. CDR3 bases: TGTGCCAGCAGCATCCTGGGGACAGGGCGTGAGACCCAGTACTTC.

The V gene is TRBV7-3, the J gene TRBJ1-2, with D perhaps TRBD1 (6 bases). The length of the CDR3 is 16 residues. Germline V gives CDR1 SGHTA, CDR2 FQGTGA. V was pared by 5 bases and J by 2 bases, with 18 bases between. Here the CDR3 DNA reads TGTGCCAGCAGCCCACTAGGGGGGGAGGAGAACTATGGCTACACCTTC. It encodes CASSPLGGEENYGYTF.

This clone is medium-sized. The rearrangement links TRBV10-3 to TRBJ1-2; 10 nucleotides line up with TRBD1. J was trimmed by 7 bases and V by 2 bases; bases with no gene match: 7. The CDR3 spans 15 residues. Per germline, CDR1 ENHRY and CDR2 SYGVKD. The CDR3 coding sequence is TGTGCCATCAGTGAGCCGGGACAGGGGATGAGTGGCTACACCTTC. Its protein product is CAISEPGQGMSGYTF.